This T cell receptor beta chain was sequenced in a study of T-cell reconstitution after alpha-beta-depleted transplantation in children. This CDR3 spans 12 amino acids. The germline V gene has CDR1 SQVTM and CDR2 ANQGSEA. The V end was cut by 6 bases, the J end by 4 bases, with 12 bases between. Preparation of the TCRbeta library involved a method that used unique molecular identifiers. MiXCR, run by TCRdb on the PCR reads, gives a single entry per CDR3 protein. Here the sample spans approximately 510,000 distinct CDR3 sequences, about 16% being singletons. The chain employs TRBV29-1 and TRBJ1-2, with D possibly matching TRBD1 (6 bases). Sequencing was performed on PBMCs from the stem cell graft donor, taken from the stem cell graft. The TCR sequence derives from a human donor who donated a stem cell graft to a child with acute lymphoblastic leukemia. The CDR3 DNA sequence: TGCAGCGTAGTACAGGGTGCCTATGGCTACACCTTC. Translating gives CSVVQGAYGYTF.